This entry concerns a single T cell receptor (beta chain). The table lists this clonotype with many counts. Its recognized antigen is unknown. No base-level quality is on record; no much larger clone is a single base apart. Ophthalmopathy patients had moderately to severely active disease, with a Clinical Activity Score of 3 or more, a NOSPECS grade of 4 or more, and a disease duration of less than 3 months. Any patient with an uncontrolled infection, another autoimmune disease, pregnancy or lactation was excluded. Diagnoses were established on the basis of clinical symptoms, serum thyroxine and TRAb, thyroid ultrasound, and orbital computed tomography. PBMCs were isolated from more than 8 ml of fresh peripheral blood by Ficoll-Paque density gradient centrifugation. Total RNA was extracted using Trizol reagent, and RNA quality was assessed on an Agilent 2100 Bioanalyzer. The TCR beta CDR3 regions were amplified from RNA transcripts. For the first round of RT-PCR on the TCR CDR3, the HTBI primer set was used together with the Qiagen OneStep RT-PCR kit. The libraries were constructed in a second round of multiplex PCR and then size-selected and purified. Paired-end sequencing of the libraries was performed with 100 bp reads on an Illumina HiSeq2000. The authors' analysis ran thus. SOAPnuke was used to process the raw data, with reads discarded if the reads contained adapters or uncalled bases, had a mean Phred below 15, or lacked an exact constant-primer or identifier match. COPE v1.2.5 was used to merge high-quality paired reads, and clonotypes were defined as unique nucleotide sequences. Clonotypes were aligned to IMGT TRBV, TRBD and TRBJ reference segments using MiTCR v1.1. The analysis included only V-J combinations with a frequency above 0.0001, which together covered 99% to 99.2% of the repertoires. The TCS score was defined as F50 (clonal expansion) divided by E x V (chaos), with BLOSUM62-based TCRdist calculated between CDR3 peptides within each V-J. Welch's t-statistics and random forest reduced fewer than 550 V-J features to about 13, which were used in a naive Bayes classifier (R e1071). TCRdb passed the public sequencing reads through fastp at Q25 and MiXCR, retaining productive beta sequences. Rows merge per CDR3 protein into single entries with the most common DNA and genes. These V and J calls are TCRdb output, not the study's own analysis. The sample records 300,000 to 400,000 distinct CDR3 sequences, around 15% of which are singletons. The ten biggest clones cover about 20% of the sample.

The data stem from a study of T cells in Graves' hyperthyroidism and ophthalmopathy (dated by TCRdb to between 2017 and 2020). Looking at the study overall: Peripheral blood was collected at initial diagnosis, before any treatment. The paper reports TCR Vbeta CDR3 sequencing of over 120 peripheral blood samples: over 40 ophthalmopathy, fewer than 80 hyperthyroidism and around 17 progressor patients. The 90 to 100 discovery patients were randomly divided into training and test sets at a 7:3 ratio. A discovery cohort of about a hundred patients, about 40 with Graves' ophthalmopathy and 55 to 60 with stable Graves' hyperthyroidism, was used to find distinguishing TCR V-J signatures. The study also compared thyroid tissue and blood T-cell repertoires from a handful of Graves' hyperthyroidism patients. Prospective prediction of ophthalmopathy was tested in an independent validation cohort consisting of some 20 hyperthyroidism patients and over 15 patients who later progressed to ophthalmopathy. After blood sampling, hyperthyroidism patients were treated with methimazole at a starting dose of 30 mg daily, and ophthalmopathy patients were treated with high-dose intravenous methylprednisolone. General study outcomes and caveats: No statistical method was used to set the sample size in advance, and investigators knew the group allocation. Most expanded thyroid clonotypes (frequency above 0.001) were also detected in blood, suggesting blood repertoires may reflect thyroid immune responses. Ophthalmopathy was separated from stable hyperthyroidism by a 13 V-J signature model, with roughly 88% sensitivity and about 81% specificity obtained in cross-validation and 80%/75% obtained in testing. In validation, the model predicted progression to ophthalmopathy with around 71% sensitivity and 72% to 85% specificity, a median of roughly seven months before onset.

V loses 5 bases at its end and J loses 0 bases; junction bases beyond the gene matches: 12. From the cysteine through the phenylalanine, the CDR3 covers 17 amino acids. The CDR3 DNA has 51 bases and is translated from base 1. The germline V gene encodes CDR1 KGHSH and CDR2 LQKENI. The clonotype was recovered from a woman in her 30s with Graves' ophthalmopathy. The chain is assembled from TRBV18 and TRBJ1-1, with 7 junctional bases fitting TRBD1. Sample: blood. The nucleotide sequence is given as TGTGCCAGCTCATACAGGGGATCTGGGGCTATGAACACTGAAGCTTTCTTT. Its coded protein is CASSYRGSGAMNTEAFF. The full variable domain, completed from the reference TRBV18 and TRBJ1-1 proteins outside the CDR3, reads NAGVMQNPRHLVRRRGQEARLRCSPMKGHSHVYWYRQLPEEGLKFMVYLQKENIIDESGMPKERFSAEFPKEGPSILRIQQVVRGDSAAYFCASSYRGSGAMNTEAFFGQGTRLTVV.